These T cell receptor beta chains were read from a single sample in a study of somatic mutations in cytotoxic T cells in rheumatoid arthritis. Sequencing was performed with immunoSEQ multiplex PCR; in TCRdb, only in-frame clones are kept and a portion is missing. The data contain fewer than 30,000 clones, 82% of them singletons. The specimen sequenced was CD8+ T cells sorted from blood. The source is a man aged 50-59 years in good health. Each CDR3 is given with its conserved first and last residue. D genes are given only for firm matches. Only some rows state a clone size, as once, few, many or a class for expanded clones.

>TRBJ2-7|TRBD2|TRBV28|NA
CASSPGTSEQYF
TGTGCCAGCAGTCCAGGGACTAGCGAGCAGTACTTC
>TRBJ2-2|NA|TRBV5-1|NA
CASLPQGTGELFF
TGCGCCAGCCTCCCCCAGGGGACCGGGGAGCTGTTTTTT
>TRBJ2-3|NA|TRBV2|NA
CASSEARLWRDTQYF
TGTGCCAGCAGTGAAGCGCGATTGTGGAGGGATACGCAGTATTTT
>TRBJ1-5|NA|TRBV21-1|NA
CASSKEVVRVSPNQPQHF
TGTGCCAGCAGCAAAGAGGTAGTAAGGGTAAGCCCCAATCAGCCCCAGCATTTT
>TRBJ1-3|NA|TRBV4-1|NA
CASSQAGTGNTIYF
TGCGCCAGCAGCCAAGCGGGGACTGGAAACACCATATATTTT
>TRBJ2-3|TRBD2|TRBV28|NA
CASHVRGAGSRDTQYF
TGTGCCAGCCACGTGCGGGGGGCAGGGTCTAGAGATACGCAGTATTTT
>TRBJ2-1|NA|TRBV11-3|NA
CASSLAGIYNEQFF
TGTGCCAGCAGTTTAGCCGGGATCTACAATGAGCAGTTCTTC
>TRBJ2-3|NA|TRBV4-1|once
CASSRLGRGRGTDTQYF
TGCGCCAGCAGCCGACTAGGACGAGGGAGAGGGACAGATACGCAGTATTTT
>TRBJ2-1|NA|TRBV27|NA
CASSLIRDNEQFF
TGTGCCAGCAGTTTAATCAGAGACAATGAGCAGTTCTTC
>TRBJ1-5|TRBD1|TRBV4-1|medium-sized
CASSQERTGNQPQHF
TGCGCCAGCAGCCAAGAGCGGACAGGAAATCAGCCCCAGCATTTT
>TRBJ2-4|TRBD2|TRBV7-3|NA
CASSPSYPAGDGNIQYF
TGTGCCAGCAGCCCCTCCTACCCGGCGGGAGACGGGAACATTCAGTACTTC
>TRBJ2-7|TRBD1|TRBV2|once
CASRGTGRWEQYF
TGTGCCAGCAGGGGGACAGGGCGATGGGAGCAGTACTTC
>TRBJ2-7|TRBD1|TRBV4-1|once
CASSPRTGFYEQYF
TGCGCCAGCAGCCCAAGGACAGGGTTTTACGAGCAGTACTTC
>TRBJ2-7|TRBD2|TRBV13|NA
CASSPPRLAGDEQYF
TGTGCCAGCAGCCCACCTCGACTAGCGGGAGACGAGCAGTACTTC
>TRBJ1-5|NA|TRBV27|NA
CASSFGVGGNQPQHF
TGTGCCAGCAGTTTCGGGGTGGGGGGAAATCAGCCCCAGCATTTT
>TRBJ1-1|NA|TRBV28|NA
CASSLRGGLEAFF
TGTGCCAGCAGTTTACGAGGAGGCCTTGAAGCTTTCTTT
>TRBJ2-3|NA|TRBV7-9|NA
CASSSSSPDTQYF
TGTGCCAGCAGCTCTAGCTCACCAGATACGCAGTATTTT
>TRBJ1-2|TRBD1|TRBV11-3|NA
CASSRGTGSRYGYTF
TGTGCCAGCAGCCGAGGGACAGGGTCGAGATATGGCTACACCTTC
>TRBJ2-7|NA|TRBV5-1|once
CASSSSGGLSYEQYF
TGCGCCAGCAGCTCGTCAGGGGGGTTATCCTACGAGCAGTACTTC
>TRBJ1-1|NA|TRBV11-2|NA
CASVRGARNTEAFF
TGTGCCAGCGTCAGAGGAGCGAGGAACACTGAAGCTTTCTTT
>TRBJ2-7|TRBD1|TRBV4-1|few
CASSLYRGSYEQYF
TGCGCCAGCAGCCTTTACAGGGGCTCCTACGAGCAGTACTTC
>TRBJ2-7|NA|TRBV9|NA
CASNPTGGVSYEQYF
TGTGCCAGCAACCCTACAGGGGGGGTTTCCTACGAGCAGTACTTC
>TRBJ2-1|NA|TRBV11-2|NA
CASSLVVGPSYNEQFF
TGTGCCAGCAGCTTAGTAGTGGGGCCTTCCTACAATGAGCAGTTCTTC